This T cell receptor (beta chain) was observed in a study of OX40 agonist ivuxolimab in advanced cancers. On the study more broadly: The patients received ivuxolimab by intravenous route every 2 weeks at 0.01 to 10 mg/kg. Averaging about 60 years in age, with a range of roughly 23 to 85, the cohort was 65% to 85% male. Earlier anti-PD-1, anti-PD-L1 or anti-CTLA-4 therapy was permitted; around 40% had received some.

Sampling times: baseline, cycle 4 day 1, cycle 7 day 1. This CDR3 comprises 15 residues. V lost 7 bases to trimming and J lost 1 base; unmatched junction nucleotides: 7. Per germline, CDR1 MDHEN and CDR2 SYDVKM. The repertoire was sequenced with immunoSEQ multiplex PCR; TCRdb's copy has only in-frame clones and lacks some. The sample consists of about 19,000 clones, about two thirds of them appearing once. The clonotype was recovered from an adult with an advanced solid tumor such as melanoma, head and neck, liver or kidney cancer. The sequences come from CD4+ or CD8+ T cells sorted from blood, collected in a trial of the OX40 agonist ivuxolimab. The chain employs TRBV28 and TRBJ2-3; TRBD2 matches at 8 bases. As DNA, the CDR3 is TGTGCCAGCACCCTCGGGGGGGCTGGCACAGATACGCAGTATTTT. Amino acid sequence: CASTLGGAGTDTQYF.